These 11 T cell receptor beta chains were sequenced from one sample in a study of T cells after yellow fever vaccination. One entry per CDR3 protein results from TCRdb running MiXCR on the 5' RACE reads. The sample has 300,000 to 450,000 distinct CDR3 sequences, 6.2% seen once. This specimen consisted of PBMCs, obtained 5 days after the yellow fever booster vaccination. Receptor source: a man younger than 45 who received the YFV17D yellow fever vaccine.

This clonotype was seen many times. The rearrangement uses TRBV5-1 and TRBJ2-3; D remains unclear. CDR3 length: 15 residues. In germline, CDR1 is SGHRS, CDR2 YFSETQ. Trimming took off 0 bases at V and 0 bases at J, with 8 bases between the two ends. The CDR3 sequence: CASSLGTMSTDTQYF. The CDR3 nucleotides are TGCGCCAGCAGCTTGGGAACGATGAGCACAGATACGCAGTATTTT.

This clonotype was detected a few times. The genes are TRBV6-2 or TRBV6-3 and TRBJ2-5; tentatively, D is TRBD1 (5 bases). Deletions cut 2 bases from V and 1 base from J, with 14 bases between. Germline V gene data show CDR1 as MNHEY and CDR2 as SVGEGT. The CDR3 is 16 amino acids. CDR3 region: CASSYPRTGIQETQYF. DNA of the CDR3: TGTGCCAGCAGTTACCCCAGAACAGGAATCCAAGAGACCCAGTACTTC.

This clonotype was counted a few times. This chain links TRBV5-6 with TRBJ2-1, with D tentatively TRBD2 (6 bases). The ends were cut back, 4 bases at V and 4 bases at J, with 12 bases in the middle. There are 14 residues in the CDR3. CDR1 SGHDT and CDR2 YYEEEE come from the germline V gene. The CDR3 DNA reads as TGTGCCAGCAGCGCGGACGGGACTTACAATGAGCAGTTCTTC. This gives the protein CASSADGTYNEQFF.

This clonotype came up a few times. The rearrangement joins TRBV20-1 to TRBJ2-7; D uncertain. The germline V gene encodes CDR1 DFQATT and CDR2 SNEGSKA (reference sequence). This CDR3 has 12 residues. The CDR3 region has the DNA TGCAGGCGAAAGTTGCGCGACTACGAGCAGTACTTC. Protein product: CRRKLRDYEQYF.

CDR3 region: CASSPGTSGIHGSYEQYF. DNA of the CDR3: TGTGCCAGCAGTCCCGGGACTAGCGGGATTCACGGCTCCTACGAGCAGTACTTC. The rearrangement joins TRBV28 to TRBJ2-7, with 13 bases identical to TRBD2. Germline-derived CDR1 and CDR2 are MDHEN and SYDVKM. The trim removed 5 bases at V and 0 bases at J, leaving 10 bases unmatched. CDR3 size: 18 residues.

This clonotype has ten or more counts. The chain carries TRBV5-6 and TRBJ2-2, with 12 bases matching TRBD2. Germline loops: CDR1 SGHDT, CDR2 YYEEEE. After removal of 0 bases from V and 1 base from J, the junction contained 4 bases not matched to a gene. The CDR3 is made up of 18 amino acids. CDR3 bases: TGTGCCAGCAGCTTGGGACTAGCGGGAGCGCTGAACACCGGGGAGCTGTTTTTT. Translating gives CASSLGLAGALNTGELFF. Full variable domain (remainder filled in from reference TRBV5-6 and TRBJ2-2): DAGVTQSPTHLIKTRGQQVTLRCSPKSGHDTVSWYQQALGQGPQFIFQYYEEEERQRGNFPDRFSGHQFPNYSSELNVNALLLGDSALYLCASSLGLAGALNTGELFFGEGSRLTVL.

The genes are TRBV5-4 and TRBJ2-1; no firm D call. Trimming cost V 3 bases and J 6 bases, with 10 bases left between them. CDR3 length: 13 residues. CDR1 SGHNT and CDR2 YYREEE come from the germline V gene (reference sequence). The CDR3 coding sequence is TGTGCCAGCAGCTACCCGACGGGCAATGAGCAGTTCTTC. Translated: CASSYPTGNEQFF.

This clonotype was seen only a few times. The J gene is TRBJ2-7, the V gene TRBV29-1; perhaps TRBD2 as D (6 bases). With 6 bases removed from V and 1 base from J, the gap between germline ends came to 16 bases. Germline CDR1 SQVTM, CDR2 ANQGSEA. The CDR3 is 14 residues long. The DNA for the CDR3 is TGCAGCGTCCAAGACGGGCGGGGATCCTACGAGCAGTACTTC. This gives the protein CSVQDGRGSYEQYF.

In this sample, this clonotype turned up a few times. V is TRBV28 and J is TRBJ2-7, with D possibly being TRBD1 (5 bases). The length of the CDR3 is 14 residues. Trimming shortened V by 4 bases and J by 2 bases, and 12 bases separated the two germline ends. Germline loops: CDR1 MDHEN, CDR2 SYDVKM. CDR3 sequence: CASSSTDPTYEQYF. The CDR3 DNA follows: TGTGCCAGCAGTTCGACAGACCCTACCTACGAGCAGTACTTC. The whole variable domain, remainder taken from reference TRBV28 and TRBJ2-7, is DVKVTQSSRYLVKRTGEKVFLECVQDMDHENMFWYRQDPGLGLRLIYFSYDVKMKEKGDIPEGYSVSREKKERFSLILESASTNQTSMYLCASSSTDPTYEQYFGPGTRLTVT.

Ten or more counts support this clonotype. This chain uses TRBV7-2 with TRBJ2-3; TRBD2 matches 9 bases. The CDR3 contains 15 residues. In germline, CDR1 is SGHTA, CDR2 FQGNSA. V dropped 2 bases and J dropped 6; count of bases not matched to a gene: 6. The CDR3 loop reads CASSLQRGDGDTQYF. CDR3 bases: TGTGCCAGCAGCTTACAGCGGGGGGATGGGGATACGCAGTATTTT.

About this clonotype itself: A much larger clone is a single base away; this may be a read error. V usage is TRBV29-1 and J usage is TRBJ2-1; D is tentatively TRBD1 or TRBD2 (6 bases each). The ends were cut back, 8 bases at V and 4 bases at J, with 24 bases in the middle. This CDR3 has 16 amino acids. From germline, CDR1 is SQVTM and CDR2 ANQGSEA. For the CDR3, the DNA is TGCAGCTGTTATGGCGGGACACCTGCGCAGTACAATGAGCAGTTCTTC. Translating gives CSCYGGTPAQYNEQFF.